In this sample, the clone carrying this T cell receptor beta chain turned up once. The V and J ends lost 0 bases and 5 bases respectively, with 11 bases between them. Germline loops: CDR1 SEHNR, CDR2 FQNEAQ (reference sequence). The CDR3 extends over 14 amino acids. The data are from a study of blood T cell repertoires in COVID-19. The assay was immunoSEQ multiplex PCR, and TCRdb's table has in-frame clones only and misses some. Of 40,000 to 55,000 clones listed, around 83% are singletons. The sample was peripheral blood. The chain has TRBV7-9 and TRBJ2-7; D is possibly TRBD2 (7 bases). The source is a human donor in a cohort sampled during active COVID-19. DNA of the CDR3: TGTGCCAGCAGCTTAGCGGGGGGGCATGACGAGCAGTACTTC. As protein: CASSLAGGHDEQYF.